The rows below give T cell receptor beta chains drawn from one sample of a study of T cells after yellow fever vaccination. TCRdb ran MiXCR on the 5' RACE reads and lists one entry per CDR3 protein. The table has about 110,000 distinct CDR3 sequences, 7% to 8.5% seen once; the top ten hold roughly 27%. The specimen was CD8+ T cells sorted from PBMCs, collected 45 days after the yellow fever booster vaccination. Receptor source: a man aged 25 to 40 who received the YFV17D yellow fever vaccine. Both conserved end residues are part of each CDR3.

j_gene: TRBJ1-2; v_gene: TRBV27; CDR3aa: CASSPDGNYGYTF
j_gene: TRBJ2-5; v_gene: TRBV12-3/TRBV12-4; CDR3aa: CASSARSPRETQYF
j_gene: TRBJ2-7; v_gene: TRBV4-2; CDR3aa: CASSQGAGTSSYEQYF
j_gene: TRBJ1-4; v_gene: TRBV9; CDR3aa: CASSGGGGEKLFF
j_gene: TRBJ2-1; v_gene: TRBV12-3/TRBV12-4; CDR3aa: CAISFRREALGLDYNEQFF
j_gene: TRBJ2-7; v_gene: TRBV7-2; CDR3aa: CASSLVMGGGSYEQYF
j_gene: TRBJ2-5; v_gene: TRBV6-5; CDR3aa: CASSYTAAGLETQYF
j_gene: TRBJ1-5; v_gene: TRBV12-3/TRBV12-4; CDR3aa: CASSPGINQPQHF
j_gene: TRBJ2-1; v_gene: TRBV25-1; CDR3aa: CASSSYTSPDEQFF
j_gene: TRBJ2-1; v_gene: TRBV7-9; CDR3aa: CASSGGLAMNNEQFF
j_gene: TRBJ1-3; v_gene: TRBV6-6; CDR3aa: CATRWDSGNTIYF
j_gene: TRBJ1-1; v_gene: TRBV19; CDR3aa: CASNDGNTEAFF
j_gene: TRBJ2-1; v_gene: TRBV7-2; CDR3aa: CASSFGPDNEQFF
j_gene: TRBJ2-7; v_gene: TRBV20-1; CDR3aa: CSAYAPGPYEQYF
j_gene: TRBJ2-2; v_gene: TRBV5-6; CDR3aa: CASSLAPSYGELFF
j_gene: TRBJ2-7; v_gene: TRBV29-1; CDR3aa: CSVEHGAEQYF
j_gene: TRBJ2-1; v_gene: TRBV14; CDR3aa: CASSPQILGEQFF